The source of this TCR beta chain is a study of shared clonotypes between healthy human individuals. Study-wide points: Memory subsets had estimated richness that was generally smaller than that of naive subsets.

On this clone: Its antigen is undetermined.

Trimming shortened V by 4 bases and J by 2 bases, and 13 bases separated the two germline ends. Germline assignment: CDR1 MDHEN and CDR2 SYDVKM. The CDR3 runs 15 residues. Original handling: For the immunoSEQ data, sequences were junction-only without quality scores, so filtering differed. The table came from immunoSEQ multiplex PCR; TCRdb's copy has only in-frame clones and leaves some out. The V and J calls and clone size are taken from that table; D and trimming were inferred from the DNA. There are hundreds of thousands of clones in the sample; 73% occur only once, and 1.5% to 2% lies in the top ten.

The chain uses TRBV28 and TRBJ2-3; TRBD2 might be the D (5 bases). The TCR was taken from a woman aged 25-40 years in good health. The specimen was memory CD4+ T cells sorted from blood. Stated subset: CD45RA-negative fraction. The CDR3 loop is CASSSTSKNTDTQYF. In DNA form, the CDR3 reads TGTGCCAGCAGTTCCACTAGTAAAAACACAGATACGCAGTATTTT.